The present TCR beta chain was sequenced within a study of shared clonotypes between healthy human individuals. Study-level background: Every donor yielded three CD4 naive, three CD4 memory, two CD8 naive and one CD8 memory plate.

Methods used by the authors: Quality scores were absent from the junction-only immunoSEQ sequences, so filtering differed. Generated by immunoSEQ multiplex PCR, the TCRdb table keeps only in-frame clones and is missing some. That table furnishes V, J and clone size, whereas the DNA furnished D and trimming. This repertoire shows 730,000 or so clones, approximately 79% found once; its top ten account for about 2%. Broader study findings: The donor pool, a small one, limited the genetic and exposure-history diversity represented. Generation probabilities of non-shared clonotypes were lower (relative to those shared by all four donors).

The germline V and J ends were trimmed by 0 bases and 2 bases, with 13 bases remaining between them. CDR3 length equals 16 residues. Germline-derived CDR1 and CDR2 are MNHEY and SVGAGI. As concerns this clone: Its antigen is still unknown.

Material: memory CD4+ T cells sorted from blood. Subset given: CD45RA-negative fraction. The V and J genes are TRBV6-5 and TRBJ1-2, with unresolved D. The TCR originated in a woman aged 25 to 39 in good health. CDR3 nucleotide sequence: TGTGCCAGCAGTTACTCTAGCGGGGTGCGGAACTATGGCTACACCTTC. Translated: CASSYSSGVRNYGYTF.